Sequencing of this T cell receptor (beta chain) was carried out in a study of human T cells and chemical hapten exposure. The study used a library that attached unique molecular identifiers to individual cDNA molecules. In the original analysis: Samples held a median of 95,638 TCRs, range roughly 20,000–750,000. TCRdb reprocessed the RACE reads with MiXCR, giving one entry per CDR3 protein. In this record, the V and J calls reflect TCRdb's handling and not the investigators' own analysis. This table holds 45,000 to 60,000 distinct CDR3 sequences, roughly an eighth found once. General study findings and limits: Expanded TCRs produced significantly more large CDR3 similarity clusters than controls did.

Time point in this sample: patch test 3, about 24 weeks after DPC sensitization. Treatment: therapeutic diphenylcyclopropenone sensitization with weekly scalp DPC. This clonotype was observed a handful of times. Its antigen is not known. Germline V gene sequence: CDR1 SGDLS, CDR2 YYNGEE. Between the trimmed V and J ends, which lost 0 bases and 11 bases, there was a span of 11 bases. This CDR3 has 12 amino acids. This receptor was obtained from a young man with alopecia areata. Some clones in this sample may be carry-over from other donors' samples. The V gene is TRBV9, the J gene TRBJ1-1, with D tentatively TRBD1 (5 bases). This specimen consisted of whole blood, obtained in connection with sensitization to the hapten diphenylcyclopropenone (DPC). CDR3 sequence: CASSVVREEAFF. The CDR3, as DNA: TGTGCCAGCAGCGTAGTCAGGGAGGAGGCTTTCTTT.